The text below deals with one TCR beta chain. Method: immunoSEQ multiplex PCR; TCRdb's copy keeps in-frame clones and lacks some. Among 100,000 or so clones listed, nearly 95% were seen once. Germline CDR1 MNHEY, CDR2 SMNVEV (reference sequence). CDR3 size: 18 residues. V gave up 7 bases and J gave up 1 base, with 24 bases separating them. This record belongs to a study of blood T cell repertoires in COVID-19. About the study: Sample material is recorded as cDNA or gDNA derived from T cells, B-cell-depleted T cells, or PBMCs.

The chain has TRBV27 and TRBJ2-3, with D perhaps matching TRBD2 (5 bases). The sequencing input was peripheral blood. This TCR was sampled from a human donor with active COVID-19. The donor label of this sample is uncertain. In nucleotides, the CDR3 is TGTGCCAGCACCTTGCGTTGGTCTAGCTCTGCCGGCACAGATACGCAGTATTTT. Its translation: CASTLRWSSSAGTDTQYF.